The T cell receptor (beta chain) under discussion was sequenced for a study of shared clonotypes between healthy human individuals. Terminally differentiated effector memory CD45RA+ cells were left out of the naive CD8 fraction, which was CD45RO-negative and positively selected for CCR7. Germline loops: CDR1 SGHVS, CDR2 FQNEAQ. CDR3 length: 18 residues. Trimming at V came to 6 bases and at J to 0 bases, leaving 12 bases not matched to a gene. Sequencing used immunoSEQ multiplex PCR; TCRdb keeps in-frame clones, though not all of them. The sample holds more than 2 million clones, approximately 94% seen once.

The sample taken for sequencing was naive CD8+ T cells sorted from blood. This sequence was found in a man between 18 and 35 years old in good health. This chain links TRBV7-8 with TRBJ2-5; 11 nucleotides align to TRBD2. Here the CDR3 DNA reads TGTGCCAGCAGTTACCAGGGACTAGCGGATCTGTACCAAGAGACCCAGTACTTC. Protein sequence: CASSYQGLADLYQETQYF.